This T cell receptor beta chain was found in a study of cytomegalovirus exposure and HLA in healthy donors. Concerning this clone itself: The antigen remains undetermined.

The germline V gene has CDR1 MNHEY and CDR2 SVGAGI. This CDR3 is built from 15 residues. Trimming cost V 6 bases and J 3 bases; bases outside gene matches: 4. The PCR had 60 Vbeta and 13 Jbeta primers. The repertoire was sequenced with immunoSEQ multiplex PCR; TCRdb's copy has only in-frame clones and lacks some. The sample lists about 150,000 clones, 60% to 80% occurring once. Findings and limits, study-wide: TRBV6-2, TRBV6-3 and other indistinguishable V segments were excluded.

The sequencing input was PBMCs. The gene calls are TRBV6-5 and TRBJ1-4; TRBD1 matches at 10 bases. This receptor was obtained from a male donor in good health and CMV-seronegative. The CDR3 DNA reads TGTGCCAGCAGGCGACAGGGGGCGCCTAATGAAAAACTGTTTTTT. Translation gives CASRRQGAPNEKLFF.